This TCR beta chain was retrieved from a study of glioma-infiltrating T cells. Whole-study results and caveats: Tissue-blood divergence was below expectation in non-neoplastic patients, above in gliomas.

Note on this clonotype: Its antigen is undetermined.

Amplification of TCR alpha and beta CDR3 regions from RNA used iRepertoire nested multiplex PCR. TCRdb re-called the multiplex PCR reads with MiXCR, one entry per CDR3 protein. The table includes 150,000 to 200,000 distinct CDR3 sequences, around 40% detected once. The CDR3 length is 14 residues. From germline, CDR1 is LGHDT and CDR2 YNNKEL (reference sequence). Trimming shortened V by 1 base and J by 5 bases, and 12 bases separated the two germline ends. The chain couples TRBV3-1 to TRBJ2-7, with D unclear. Sequences were obtained from glioma tissue, nonneoplastic brain tissue, or PBMCs (not recorded which). This TCR derives from a human donor with low-grade glioma or glioblastoma, undergoing nonglioma brain surgery, or in good health (not recorded which). CDR3: CASSQVLVQNEQYF. Written as DNA, the CDR3 is TGTGCCAGCAGCCAAGTTCTGGTGCAGAACGAGCAGTACTTC.